What follows describes a single T cell receptor beta chain. Template was genomic DNA; TCR beta CDR3 amplified in two multiplex PCR rounds. Specific primers for each TRBV and TRBJ gene were what first-round PCR used. A single record per CDR3 protein comes from TCRdb applying MiXCR to the multiplex PCR reads. The top ten clones hold approximately 15% of a sample with about 32,000 distinct CDR3 sequences, roughly 40% of them seen once. This sample stems from a study of prognosis after radiotherapy for stage I lung cancer. V lost 1 base to trimming and J lost 2 bases, with 15 bases between them. The CDR3 runs 17 residues. Germline V gene sequence: CDR1 LNHDA, CDR2 SQIVND (reference sequence).

The origin of this receptor is a donor aged 50 or older with non-small cell lung cancer. The sample consisted of PBMCs, taken before or after stereotactic body radiation therapy (not recorded which). The chain uses TRBV19 and TRBJ1-3, with D tentatively TRBD1 (5 bases). The CDR3 loop reads CASSIVGTRGPGNTIYF. The CDR3 region has the DNA TGTGCCAGTAGTATAGTAGGGACGAGAGGTCCTGGAAACACCATATATTTT.